The clone carrying this T cell receptor beta chain was detected many times. Its antigen remains unidentified. These data belong to a study of metastatic and nonmetastatic thyroid tumors. On the study more broadly: Both malignant and benign thyroid patients supplied peripheral blood and tumor or nodule tissue samples, across which the repertoires of these patients were then compared.

As processed by the authors: A classifier for distant metastasis in papillary thyroid cancer was constructed using CDR3 differences observed across clinicopathological groups. TCRdb reprocessed the PCR reads via MiXCR. In this record, the V and J calls reflect TCRdb's handling and not the investigators' own analysis. This table holds approximately 74,000 clones, 12% to 15% found once. All patients were untreated before thyroid surgery. Study findings and constraints: In blood and tumor, TCR beta diversity was reportedly significantly higher in malignant thyroid tumors than in benign nodules.

The germline V gene has CDR1 LNHDA and CDR2 SQIVND (reference sequence). This CDR3 is 16 amino acids long. V was cut by 0 bases and J by 2 bases, with 12 bases left in between. The sample consisted of blood. The origin of this receptor is a male donor with papillary thyroid cancer or a benign thyroid nodule (not recorded which). Some clones in this sample may be carry-over from other donors' samples. The chain links TRBV19 to TRBJ2-3, with D possibly TRBD2 on 6 matching bases. Here the CDR3 reads CASSIDPGLYTDTQYF. The CDR3 bases are TGTGCCAGTAGTATAGATCCGGGACTCTACACAGATACGCAGTATTTT. The entire variable domain, with the rest obtained from reference TRBV19 and TRBJ2-3, is as follows: DGGITQSPKYLFRKEGQNVTLSCEQNLNHDAMYWYRQDPGQGLRLIYYSQIVNDFQKGDIAEGYSVSREKKESFPLTVTSAQKNPTAFYLCASSIDPGLYTDTQYFGPGTRLTVL.